Below, 10 T cell receptor beta chains from the same sample are listed, as sequenced in a study of blood T cells in healthy people across ages. It was with a sample-barcoded 5' primer and a J-beta primer mix that a second PCR of roughly 7 to 12 cycles was run. TCRdb re-analysed the 5' RACE reads in MiXCR, keeping a single row per CDR3 protein. This sample has around 800,000 distinct CDR3 sequences, with roughly 24% found just once. These data also featured in a second study, about T cells of mothers and their children.

Sequenced input: blood. These receptors all stem from a boy aged 5-17 years in good health.

This clonotype was counted between two and nine times. The chain employs TRBV10-3 and TRBJ2-1; no firm D call. The CDR3 extends over 18 amino acids. CDR1 and CDR2 (germline): ENHRY, SYGVKD. Trimming took 3 bases from V and 2 from J, leaving 20 bases between them. The DNA of the CDR3 is TGTGCCATCAGTGAATCCCGTGGACGAGCCACGGCCTACAATGAGCAGTTCTTC. Amino acid sequence: CAISESRGRATAYNEQFF.

The chain employs TRBV28 and TRBJ2-5; D not certain. The V gene lost 3 bases and the J gene lost 3 bases, with 14 bases spanning the gap. The CDR3 covers 15 residues. Germline CDR1 and CDR2: MDHEN and SYDVKM. The CDR3 DNA reads as TGTGCCAGCAGTTTGGAGTGGGTAAAGGAAGAGACCCAGTACTTC. It specifies CASSLEWVKEETQYF. Variable domain in full (rest from reference TRBV28 and TRBJ2-5): DVKVTQSSRYLVKRTGEKVFLECVQDMDHENMFWYRQDPGLGLRLIYFSYDVKMKEKGDIPEGYSVSREKKERFSLILESASTNQTSMYLCASSLEWVKEETQYFGPGTRLLVL.

This clonotype came up a few times. This chain uses TRBV20-1 with TRBJ2-3; D is ambiguous. The CDR3 length is 13 residues. V lost 0 bases and J 5 bases, leaving 9 bases between the germline ends. Germline V gene data show CDR1 as DFQATT and CDR2 as SNEGSKA (reference sequence). CDR3 sequence reads: CSARDGSLDTQYF. CDR3 coding DNA: TGCAGTGCTAGAGATGGTAGCCTAGATACGCAGTATTTT.

This clonotype was seen ten or more times. The CDR3 spells CASSLYRIGTQYF. The CDR3 region has the DNA TGTGCCAGCAGTTTATATCGTATTGGGACCCAGTACTTC. V usage is TRBV12-3 or TRBV12-4 and J usage is TRBJ2-5; D gene uncertain. V lost 2 bases and J 7 bases, leaving 11 bases between the germline ends. This CDR3 comprises 13 residues.

This clonotype was counted between two and nine times. V and J are TRBV7-9 and TRBJ2-5; 7 bases map to TRBD2. CDR3 length: 13 amino acids. J gave up 9 bases and V 4 bases, and 8 bases lay outside the gene matches. Germline values: CDR1 SEHNR, CDR2 FQNEAQ (reference sequence). In DNA, the CDR3 is TGTGCCAGCAGCTCCTTGACTAGCCGGGCCCAGTACTTC. Translated, it gives CASSSLTSRAQYF.

The chain is built from TRBV28 and TRBJ2-6; D unresolved. V dropped 2 bases and J dropped 0 bases, with 5 bases sitting between them. The CDR3 totals 15 residues. CDR1 is MDHEN, CDR2 SYDVKM, per germline. CDR3 DNA sequence: TGTGCCAGCAGTTTAACCCCCTCTGGGGCCAACGTCCTGACTTTC. Translation gives CASSLTPSGANVLTF.

The chain carries TRBV12-2 and TRBJ2-1; the table's TRBD2 call for D was not verified on the DNA. TRBV12-2 is listed as a pseudogene. There are 16 residues in the CDR3. This CDR3 reads CASRLLLADPYNEQFF. The CDR3, as DNA: TGTGCAAGTCGCTTACTACTAGCGGACCCATACAATGAGCAGTTCTTC.

The chain is built from TRBV6-1 and TRBJ2-1; D is uncertain. The V and J ends lost 4 bases and 2 bases respectively, with 6 bases between them. This CDR3 is built from 13 residues. Germline V gene data show CDR1 as MNHNS and CDR2 as SASEGT. The chain's CDR3 is CASSVAAYNEQFF. Written as DNA, the CDR3 is TGTGCCAGCAGTGTGGCAGCCTACAATGAGCAGTTCTTC.

The rearrangement joins TRBV12-5 to TRBJ2-5; possibly TRBD2 for D (6 bases). The CDR3 runs to 14 residues. V lost 4 bases and J lost 5, with 14 bases in between. Germline V gene lookup returns CDR1 LGHNT and CDR2 FRNRAP. CDR3 in amino acids: CASGSTAGGETQYF. DNA for the CDR3: TGTGCTAGTGGTTCGACAGCGGGTGGGGAGACCCAGTACTTC.

This clonotype was seen a few times. The chain joins TRBV29-1 to TRBJ2-2, with 12 bases lining up with TRBD1. V dropped 3 bases and J dropped 6; count of bases not matched to a gene: 5. Looked up from germline, CDR1 is SQVTM and CDR2 is ANQGSEA. The CDR3 totals 15 residues. This chain's CDR3 is CSVEEGQGAAGELFF. The DNA of the CDR3 is TGCAGCGTTGAGGAGGGACAGGGGGCCGCCGGGGAGCTGTTTTTT.